The clone carrying this T cell receptor (beta chain) appeared a few times. Germline V gives CDR1 MGHRA, CDR2 YSYEKL. Losses at the gene ends were 5 bases for V and 7 bases for J; bases not matched to a gene: 9. This CDR3 comprises 15 residues. The authors prepared the TCRbeta library with unique molecular identifiers. Using its own MiXCR run on the PCR reads, TCRdb lists one record per CDR3 protein. The sample has approximately 270,000 distinct CDR3 sequences, almost 10% seen once. The data were obtained in a study of T-cell reconstitution after alpha-beta-depleted transplantation in children. This TCR was recovered from a human donor who donated a stem cell graft to a child with SCID. The J gene is TRBJ2-1, the V gene TRBV4-1; 9 bases line up with TRBD1. The sample in question was PBMCs from the stem cell graft donor, obtained from the stem cell graft. The CDR3 region is CASSDSDRGGNEQFF. The CDR3 nucleotides are TGCGCCAGCAGCGATTCCGACAGGGGGGGGAATGAGCAGTTCTTC.